This T cell receptor (beta chain) was found in a study of blood T cell repertoires in COVID-19. Study-wide context: From the United States, Italy and Spain came samples of acute and convalescent COVID-19.

As handled by the study authors: Amplification of reference gene primers was used by the study to estimate nucleated cell counts. Assay used: immunoSEQ multiplex PCR; TCRdb lists only in-frame clones, some missing. The DNA was the basis for D and trimming; V, J and clone size are from that table. The sample carries 90,000 to 150,000 clones, roughly 80% recorded once. Input material: peripheral blood. The TCR originated in a man in his 70s with acute or convalescent COVID-19.

The CDR3 sequence: CASSSPGLAGGRSYNEQFF. The CDR3, as DNA: TGTGCCAGCAGCTCTCCGGGACTAGCGGGGGGGCGTTCCTACAATGAGCAGTTCTTC. The chain employs TRBV7-9 and TRBJ2-1; 16 bases are a match to TRBD2. CDR3 length equals 19 residues. Germline CDR1 reads SEHNR; CDR2 reads FQNEAQ (reference sequence). After removal of 4 bases from V and 1 base from J, the junction contained 7 bases not matched to a gene.